What follows are 3 T cell receptor beta chains derived from one specimen sequenced in a study of control samples from healthy donors and cancer patients. Clones were sequenced by immunoSEQ multiplex PCR, and TCRdb holds only the in-frame ones, with some missing. The data hold roughly 450,000 clones, with 80% to 95% observed a single time. The sequenced sample was PBMCs. All receptors derive from a man aged 40-50 years with head and neck cancer.

The genes are TRBV11-2 and TRBJ1-1; a possible D gene is TRBD1 (6 bases). Trimming took off 0 bases at V and 7 bases at J, with 15 bases between the two ends. Germline V lookup: CDR1 SGHAT, CDR2 FQNNGV. This CDR3 comprises 15 residues. The CDR3 is CASSLDPGAYGEAFF. CDR3 sequence (DNA): TGTGCCAGCAGCTTAGATCCAGGGGCGTACGGTGAAGCTTTCTTT.

This sequence joins TRBV6-2 or TRBV6-3 and TRBJ2-6, with unresolved D. Per the germline V gene, CDR1 is MNHEY and CDR2 is SVGEGT. The CDR3 covers 15 residues. Trimming took 4 bases from V and 0 from J, leaving 7 bases between them. The CDR3 DNA follows: TGTGCCAGCAGTTCCAGCTCCTCTGGGGCCAACGTCCTGACTTTC. Its translation: CASSSSSSGANVLTF.

The rearrangement joins TRBV14 to TRBJ2-1, with 12 bases that match TRBD2. V was clipped by 6 bases and J by 0 bases; unmatched bases: 6. CDR1 and CDR2 (germline): SGHDN, FVKESK. CDR3 length: 17 amino acids. The CDR3 spells CASRKGTSGYSYNEQFF. CDR3 DNA sequence: TGTGCCAGCAGGAAAGGGACTAGCGGGTACTCCTACAATGAGCAGTTCTTC. The full variable domain, with the rest looked up from reference TRBV14 and TRBJ2-1, is EAGVTQFPSHSVIEKGQTVTLRCDPISGHDNLYWYRRVMGKEIKFLLHFVKESKQDESGMPNNRFLAERTGGTYSTLKVQPAELEDSGVYFCASRKGTSGYSYNEQFFGPGTRLTVL.